This TCR beta chain was sequenced during a study of blood T cell repertoires in COVID-19. Study summary: T cells, B-cell-depleted T cells, or PBMCs supplied cDNA or gDNA.

Germline CDR1 reads GTSNPN; CDR2 reads SVGIG (reference sequence). There are 14 residues in the CDR3. V dropped 4 bases and J dropped 3; count of bases not matched to a gene: 3. Using immunoSEQ multiplex PCR, the repertoire was profiled, and TCRdb retains in-frame clones only, with some absent. The sample shows hundreds of thousands of clones, about four fifths of them seen only once. This receptor was taken from a woman between 35 and 50 years old who had been exposed to COVID-19. This chain connects TRBV30 to TRBJ2-2; the match to TRBD1 covers 9 bases. Sequencing was done on a sample of PBMCs or T cells enriched from blood (not recorded which). The CDR3 spells CAWNRGLDTGELFF. CDR3 sequence (DNA): TGTGCCTGGAACAGGGGGCTCGACACCGGGGAGCTGTTTTTT.